Listed below are T cell receptor beta chains from one sample, sequenced in a study of shared clonotypes between healthy human individuals. Repertoires were generated with immunoSEQ multiplex PCR, while TCRdb's copy carries only in-frame clones and drops some. The sample has approximately 2,200,000 clones; roughly 91% are singletons. Sequencing was performed on naive CD8+ T cells from PBMCs. These receptors originate from a man between 18 and 35 years old in good health. Some clones in this sample may be carry-over from other donors' samples. Each CDR3 is given with its conserved first and last residue. The D gene is left open where the match is weak. Clone size is given for some rows only: seen once, a few or many times, or a class if the clone is expanded.

v_call: TRBV7-9
clone_size: -
d_call: -
j_call: TRBJ1-1
cdr3_aa: CASSSVLRDTEAFF
cdr3_nt: TGTGCCAGCAGTTCCGTCTTGAGGGACACTGAAGCTTTCTTT

v_call: TRBV10-1
clone_size: -
d_call: TRBD2
j_call: TRBJ2-7
cdr3_aa: CASSKTSETYEQYF
cdr3_nt: TGCGCCAGCAGTAAGACTAGCGAGACCTACGAGCAGTACTTC

v_call: TRBV10-1
clone_size: -
d_call: -
j_call: TRBJ2-1
cdr3_aa: CASSESPYNEQFF
cdr3_nt: TGCGCCAGCAGTGAGTCACCCTACAATGAGCAGTTCTTC

v_call: TRBV27
clone_size: once
d_call: TRBD2
j_call: TRBJ2-1
cdr3_aa: CASSLRSGRAVYNEQFF
cdr3_nt: TGTGCCAGCAGTTTACGGAGCGGGAGGGCCGTCTACAATGAGCAGTTCTTC

v_call: TRBV13
clone_size: -
d_call: TRBD2
j_call: TRBJ2-7
cdr3_aa: CASSAGTSGSLGSEQYF
cdr3_nt: TGTGCCAGCAGCGCCGGGACTAGCGGGAGCCTTGGGAGTGAGCAGTACTTC

v_call: TRBV9
clone_size: once
d_call: TRBD2
j_call: TRBJ2-1
cdr3_aa: CASSSGLAGYEQFF
cdr3_nt: TGTGCCAGCAGCTCGGGACTAGCTGGCTATGAGCAGTTCTTC

v_call: TRBV28
clone_size: -
d_call: TRBD2
j_call: TRBJ2-7
cdr3_aa: CASTAGLVGYEQYF
cdr3_nt: TGTGCCAGCACCGCGGGACTAGTTGGGTACGAGCAGTACTTC

v_call: TRBV11-2
clone_size: -
d_call: -
j_call: TRBJ1-1
cdr3_aa: CASSGEGRTEAFF
cdr3_nt: TGTGCCAGCAGCGGGGAGGGGAGGACTGAAGCTTTCTTT

v_call: TRBV4-3
clone_size: -
d_call: -
j_call: TRBJ2-6
cdr3_aa: CASSRDASSSGANVLTF
cdr3_nt: TGCGCCAGCAGCCGAGATGCTAGCAGCTCTGGGGCCAACGTCCTGACTTTC

v_call: TRBV27
clone_size: -
d_call: -
j_call: TRBJ1-2
cdr3_aa: CASSLYIGNYGYTF
cdr3_nt: TGTGCCAGCAGTTTATACATCGGAAACTATGGCTACACCTTC

v_call: TRBV28
clone_size: -
d_call: -
j_call: TRBJ1-2
cdr3_aa: CASSSTNRDRGYTF
cdr3_nt: TGTGCCAGCAGTTCCACGAACAGGGACCGAGGCTACACCTTC

v_call: TRBV5-1
clone_size: -
d_call: TRBD1
j_call: TRBJ2-7
cdr3_aa: CASTRTGSYEQYF
cdr3_nt: TGCGCCAGCACCCGGACAGGGTCCTACGAGCAGTACTTC

v_call: TRBV5-1
clone_size: -
d_call: -
j_call: TRBJ1-4
cdr3_aa: CASSLDRLGEKLFF
cdr3_nt: TGCGCCAGCAGCTTGGACAGGCTTGGTGAAAAACTGTTTTTT

v_call: TRBV9
clone_size: -
d_call: -
j_call: TRBJ1-1
cdr3_aa: CASSEVPDTEAFF
cdr3_nt: TGTGCCAGCAGCGAGGTCCCGGACACTGAAGCTTTCTTT

v_call: TRBV5-3
clone_size: -
d_call: TRBD1
j_call: TRBJ1-4
cdr3_aa: CARSPGGATNEKLFF
cdr3_nt: TGTGCCAGAAGCCCAGGGGGGGCAACTAATGAAAAACTGTTTTTT

v_call: TRBV2
clone_size: -
d_call: -
j_call: TRBJ1-1
cdr3_aa: CASRGGMNTEAFF
cdr3_nt: TGTGCCAGCAGGGGCGGTATGAACACTGAAGCTTTCTTT

v_call: TRBV14
clone_size: -
d_call: TRBD1
j_call: TRBJ2-7
cdr3_aa: CASSLGQGENYEQYF
cdr3_nt: TGTGCCAGCAGCCTTGGACAGGGGGAAAATTACGAGCAGTACTTC

v_call: TRBV19
clone_size: -
d_call: TRBD1
j_call: TRBJ1-4
cdr3_aa: CASGQVGNEKLFF
cdr3_nt: TGTGCCAGTGGACAGGTGGGGAATGAAAAACTGTTTTTT

v_call: TRBV11-2
clone_size: -
d_call: -
j_call: TRBJ2-5
cdr3_aa: CASSFEQETQYF
cdr3_nt: TGTGCCAGCAGCTTCGAGCAAGAGACCCAGTACTTC

v_call: TRBV9
clone_size: -
d_call: TRBD1
j_call: TRBJ2-7
cdr3_aa: CASSPRPGQGRRAEQYF
cdr3_nt: TGTGCCAGCAGCCCCCGTCCGGGACAGGGTCGAAGGGCCGAGCAGTACTTC

v_call: TRBV6-6
clone_size: -
d_call: TRBD1
j_call: TRBJ1-1
cdr3_aa: CASSYLPTGIVTEAFF
cdr3_nt: TGTGCCAGCAGTTACCTCCCGACAGGGATTGTCACTGAAGCTTTCTTT

v_call: TRBV27
clone_size: -
d_call: -
j_call: TRBJ2-3
cdr3_aa: CASSLGIADTDTQYF
cdr3_nt: TGTGCCAGCAGTTTAGGGATAGCGGACACAGATACGCAGTATTTT

v_call: TRBV10-3
clone_size: -
d_call: -
j_call: TRBJ1-1
cdr3_aa: CAISEARVDTEAFF
cdr3_nt: TGTGCCATCAGTGAGGCCAGGGTCGACACTGAAGCTTTCTTT

v_call: TRBV6-1
clone_size: once
d_call: -
j_call: TRBJ2-7
cdr3_aa: CASSEWVQSYEQYF
cdr3_nt: TGTGCCAGCAGTGAATGGGTTCAGTCCTACGAGCAGTACTTC

v_call: TRBV28
clone_size: -
d_call: -
j_call: TRBJ1-1
cdr3_aa: CASMWGVGRQFPRTEAFF
cdr3_nt: TGTGCCAGCATGTGGGGGGTGGGGCGGCAATTCCCCAGGACTGAAGCTTTCTTT

v_call: TRBV28
clone_size: -
d_call: -
j_call: TRBJ1-5
cdr3_aa: CASSSYGGQPQHF
cdr3_nt: TGTGCCAGCAGTTCGTACGGGGGGCAGCCCCAGCATTTT

v_call: TRBV9
clone_size: -
d_call: -
j_call: TRBJ2-1
cdr3_aa: CASSVVYNEQFF
cdr3_nt: TGTGCCAGCAGCGTAGTTTACAATGAGCAGTTCTTC

v_call: TRBV5-6
clone_size: -
d_call: TRBD2
j_call: TRBJ2-5
cdr3_aa: CASSFRGSGETQYF
cdr3_nt: TGTGCCAGCAGCTTCCGCGGGAGCGGTGAGACCCAGTACTTC

v_call: TRBV6-5
clone_size: -
d_call: -
j_call: TRBJ1-5
cdr3_aa: CASSPGRRRNQPQHF
cdr3_nt: TGTGCCAGCAGTCCAGGGAGGAGGCGCAATCAGCCCCAGCATTTT

v_call: TRBV2
clone_size: -
d_call: -
j_call: TRBJ2-3
cdr3_aa: CASWPGVTSTDTQYF
cdr3_nt: TGTGCCAGCTGGCCAGGGGTTACGTCCACAGATACGCAGTATTTT

v_call: TRBV28
clone_size: -
d_call: TRBD1
j_call: TRBJ1-4
cdr3_aa: CASSLDREGFANEKLFF
cdr3_nt: TGTGCCAGCAGTTTAGACAGGGAAGGGTTCGCTAATGAAAAACTGTTTTTT

v_call: TRBV10-3
clone_size: once
d_call: -
j_call: TRBJ2-7
cdr3_aa: CAISRTSGDASYEQYF
cdr3_nt: TGTGCCATCAGTAGAACATCGGGGGACGCCTCCTACGAGCAGTACTTC

v_call: TRBV27
clone_size: -
d_call: -
j_call: TRBJ2-7
cdr3_aa: CASSFNPGGPYEQYF
cdr3_nt: TGTGCCAGCAGTTTCAATCCGGGGGGCCCCTACGAGCAGTACTTC

v_call: TRBV19
clone_size: -
d_call: TRBD1
j_call: TRBJ2-7
cdr3_aa: CASSMLPGGTYEQYF
cdr3_nt: TGTGCCAGTAGTATGCTGCCAGGGGGAACATACGAGCAGTACTTC

v_call: TRBV6-6
clone_size: -
d_call: -
j_call: TRBJ1-1
cdr3_aa: CASTPLDSILPEAFF
cdr3_nt: TGTGCCAGCACCCCTTTGGACAGCATTCTCCCTGAAGCTTTCTTT

v_call: TRBV28
clone_size: -
d_call: -
j_call: TRBJ1-1
cdr3_aa: CASSMTENTEAFF
cdr3_nt: TGTGCCAGCAGTATGACAGAGAACACTGAAGCTTTCTTT

v_call: TRBV7-9
clone_size: once
d_call: -
j_call: TRBJ2-2
cdr3_aa: CASSLVIMAGRNTGELFF
cdr3_nt: TGTGCCAGCAGCTTAGTTATTATGGCAGGGAGAAACACCGGGGAGCTGTTTTTT

v_call: TRBV28
clone_size: -
d_call: -
j_call: TRBJ1-2
cdr3_aa: CASSLSVSSYGYTF
cdr3_nt: TGTGCCAGCAGTTTATCAGTTTCGAGCTATGGCTACACCTTC

v_call: TRBV4-1
clone_size: few
d_call: TRBD1
j_call: TRBJ1-5
cdr3_aa: CASSLADRGDQPQHF
cdr3_nt: TGCGCCAGCAGCCTCGCGGACAGGGGAGATCAGCCCCAGCATTTT

v_call: TRBV9
clone_size: -
d_call: -
j_call: TRBJ2-1
cdr3_aa: CASSAHPGPNYNEQFF
cdr3_nt: TGTGCCAGCAGCGCTCACCCGGGACCGAATTACAATGAGCAGTTCTTC